This TCR beta chain was sequenced during a study of T cell changes during pregnancy in multiple sclerosis. Only in-frame clones appear in the TCRdb table, and some are missing; sequencing was by immunoSEQ multiplex PCR. Seen here are 73,000 or so clones, about nine tenths observed once, and the top ten hold over 7.5%. CDR1 and CDR2 (germline): SGHVS, FNYEAQ. This CDR3 region has 14 residues. The V segment lost 2 bases and the J segment 6 bases; nucleotides outside the gene matches: 2. This clone was seen many times. The clonotype was recovered from a female donor in good health, enrolled as a control in a pregnancy study. The V gene is TRBV7-6, the J gene TRBJ2-7, with 12 bases that match TRBD2. The sample here was peripheral blood, taken after pregnancy. This CDR3 is CASSLLAGGSEQYF. DNA for the CDR3: TGTGCCAGCAGCTTACTAGCGGGAGGGTCCGAGCAGTACTTC. The full variable domain, completed using reference TRBV7-6 and TRBJ2-7, is GAGVSQSPRYKVTKRGQDVALRCDPISGHVSLYWYRQALGQGPEFLTYFNYEAQQDKSGLPNDRFSAERPEGSISTLTIQRTEQRDSAMYRCASSLLAGGSEQYFGPGTRLTVT.